This T cell receptor beta chain was sequenced in a study of T cell clones after liver transplantation. About the study: Without induction therapy, subjects received standard immunosuppression until 12-24 months post-transplant.

The CDR3 spans 15 residues. Germline V gives CDR1 MNHNS, CDR2 SASEGT. Trimming cost V 4 bases and J 10 bases; bases outside gene matches: 6. Study results and caveats: Graft donor-reactive T cells possibly entered the graft instead of undergoing deletion.

TCRdb keeps only in-frame clones here, not all; method: immunoSEQ multiplex PCR. Of about 76,000 clones listed, around 78% are singletons. Details on this clone: Its antigen is currently unknown.

The origin of this receptor is a human patient who received a liver transplant. Some of these T cells may belong to the graft donor. The sample consisted of CD4+ T cells from blood, taken at the 22-month timepoint. J is TRBJ2-1 and V is TRBV6-1; 14 nucleotides match TRBD2. The CDR3 bases are TGTGCCAGCAGTGCGACTAGCGGGGGGGCCGGGGAGCAGTTCTTC. Amino acid sequence: CASSATSGGAGEQFF.